This TCR beta chain was sequenced for a study of cytomegalovirus exposure and HLA in healthy donors. The PCR was carried out with 60 Vbeta primers and 13 Jbeta primers. Only in-frame clones appear in the TCRdb table, and some are missing; sequencing was by immunoSEQ multiplex PCR. Seen here are more than 90,000 clones, about 80% observed once, and the top ten hold under 0.75%. Sequencing was carried out using PBMCs. This clonotype was sampled from a young man in good health and CMV-seronegative.

The CDR3 protein is CASSYSRGVYGYTF. In DNA, the CDR3 is TGTGCCAGCAGTTACTCCAGGGGGGTTTATGGCTACACCTTC. This chain links TRBV6-5 with TRBJ1-2, with 7 bases identical to TRBD1. Germline CDR1 reads MNHEY; CDR2 reads SVGAGI. CDR3 length equals 14 residues. V lost 0 bases to trimming and J lost 5 bases; unmatched junction nucleotides: 3.